This TCR beta chain emerged from a study of blood T cell repertoires in COVID-19. The data were produced by immunoSEQ multiplex PCR, yet TCRdb's version contains in-frame clones alone and is incomplete. There are a few hundred thousand clones in the sample; around 87% occur only once, and 3% to 3.5% lies in the top ten. V shed 0 bases and J shed 2 bases, with 17 bases lying between them. Germline CDR1 and CDR2: SGDLS and YYNGEE. This CDR3 is built from 17 residues. The sample consisted of peripheral blood. The receptor was isolated from a man aged 60-69 years with acute or convalescent COVID-19. V is TRBV9 and J is TRBJ1-2, with a tentative D call TRBD1 (5 bases). Here the CDR3 reads CASSVGQTKLQNYGYTF. The DNA for the CDR3 is TGTGCCAGCAGCGTAGGACAGACCAAATTACAAAACTATGGCTACACCTTC.